Below, 14 T cell receptor beta chains from the same sample are listed, as sequenced in a study of T cells in Graves' hyperthyroidism and ophthalmopathy. TCR beta CDR3 regions were amplified from RNA. First-round RT-PCR of the TCR CDR3 relied on the HTBI primer set. TCRdb re-called the multiplex PCR reads through MiXCR, storing one row per CDR3 protein. The sample holds approximately 620,000 distinct CDR3 sequences, 11% to 15% seen once. The sample consisted of blood. The receptors were sampled from a woman between 25 and 40 years old with Graves' hyperthyroidism that later progressed to Graves' ophthalmopathy.

J is TRBJ2-1 and V is TRBV19; tentatively, D is TRBD1 (5 bases). V was trimmed by 5 bases and J by 9 bases, leaving 17 bases between them. Germline V gene lookup returns CDR1 LNHDA and CDR2 SQIVND (reference sequence). This CDR3 has 14 residues. CDR3 DNA sequence: TGTGCCAGTAGTGGGGTTATGGGGCTCGGTGAGCAGTTCTTC. Protein sequence: CASSGVMGLGEQFF.

This clonotype has just a few counts. The rearrangement uses TRBV4-3 and TRBJ2-7; D perhaps matches TRBD1 (6 bases). The V end lost 0 bases, the J end lost 4 bases, and 13 bases lay between the germline ends. Germline V lookup: CDR1 LGHNA, CDR2 YSLEER. The CDR3 loop spans 15 amino acids. The CDR3 DNA reads as TGCGCCAGCAGCCAAGATAGTGGGGGCGGGTACGAGCAGTACTTC. Translating gives CASSQDSGGGYEQYF.

This clonotype came up once. This chain links TRBV6-1 with TRBJ2-1, with 7 bases matching TRBD2. Germline CDR1 and CDR2: MNHNS and SASEGT. V lost 2 bases, J lost 3 bases, and 7 bases stayed unmatched. The CDR3 is 16 amino acids. CDR3 sequence reads: CASSESFGGSYNEQFF. DNA of the CDR3: TGTGCCAGCAGTGAAAGTTTTGGCGGGAGCTACAATGAGCAGTTCTTC.

This clonotype was recorded many times. V gene TRBV20-1 combines with J gene TRBJ2-1, with D tentatively TRBD2 (5 bases). Germline V gene data show CDR1 as DFQATT and CDR2 as SNEGSKA (reference sequence). CDR3 length: 15 residues. The V end was cut by 2 bases, the J end by 1 base, with 12 bases between. DNA of the CDR3: TGCAGTGCTAGATTACGGGATACTTCCTACAATGAGCAGTTCTTC. This encodes CSARLRDTSYNEQFF.

In its sample, this clonotype was seen a few times. The junction shows a germline mismatch at one end, possibly a read error. The J gene is TRBJ1-1, the V gene TRBV4-1; unclear D gene. The V gene's germline CDR1 is MGHRA and CDR2 YSYEKL. There are 13 residues in the CDR3. CDR3 in DNA: TGCGCCAGCGGCCAGGTCCTGAACACTGAAGCTTTCTTT. It yields the protein CASGQVLNTEAFF.

The table lists this clonotype with many counts. The chain joins TRBV7-8 to TRBJ2-2, with TRBD1 matching 12 bases. Germline CDR1 and CDR2: SGHVS and FQNEAQ. The CDR3 covers 15 residues. The junction had 4 bases not matched to a gene; V was cut back by 6 bases and J by 5 bases. Written as DNA, the CDR3 is TGTGCCAGCAGTCCGGGACAGGGGGCGACCGGGGAGCTGTTTTTT. It codes for CASSPGQGATGELFF.

The J gene is TRBJ2-3, the V gene TRBV6-2 or TRBV6-3; 7 nucleotides line up with TRBD2. Germline V gene lookup returns CDR1 MNHEY and CDR2 SVGEGT. The V gene end was trimmed by 5 bases and the J gene end by 2 bases; junction bases not matched to a gene: 10. This CDR3 spans 16 amino acids. In DNA, the CDR3 is TGTGCCAGCAGTGCGGGGACTATCGGGACCACAGATACGCAGTATTTT. This codes for CASSAGTIGTTDTQYF.

In nucleotides, the CDR3 is TGTGCCAGCATGGCCGGGGATTTATGGCCCCTCCACTTT. Residues: CASMAGDLWPLHF. The J gene is TRBJ1-6, the V gene TRBV25-1; D gene unclear. V lost 7 bases and J 13 bases, leaving 17 bases between the germline ends. Germline V lookup: CDR1 MGHDK, CDR2 SYGVNS. This CDR3 has 13 residues.

This clonotype was found many times. CDR3 sequence: CSASSGTNTGELFF. CDR3 bases: TGCAGTGCTAGTAGCGGGACCAACACCGGGGAGCTGTTTTTT. The chain links TRBV20-1 to TRBJ2-2; 8 nucleotides align to TRBD2. Trimming cost V 3 bases and J 2 bases; bases outside gene matches: 2. This CDR3 is 14 amino acids long. Germline lookup yields CDR1 DFQATT and CDR2 SNEGSKA (reference sequence).

The chain combines TRBV7-8 with TRBJ2-1; 12 bases match TRBD2. Germline values: CDR1 SGHVS, CDR2 FQNEAQ. The junction had 7 bases not matched to a gene; V was cut back by 6 bases and J by 4 bases. CDR3 length equals 16 residues. The CDR3, as DNA: TGTGCCAGCAGTCCGACTAGCGGGAGAGAATACAATGAGCAGTTCTTC. This encodes CASSPTSGREYNEQFF.

With regard to this clonotype: A much larger clonotype is one base distant, so this may be a read error. The CDR3 here is CASSQGARVSTEAFF. The CDR3 nucleotides are TGTGCCAGCAGCCAAGGAGCCCGGGTGAGCACTGAAGCTTTCTTT. V is TRBV3-1 and J is TRBJ1-1; D remains unclear. The germline CDR1 and CDR2 sequences are LGHDT and YNNKEL (reference sequence). V was clipped by 1 base and J by 4 bases, with 13 bases between them. This CDR3 comprises 15 residues.

This clonotype was picked up many times. The chain uses TRBV7-3 and TRBJ2-1; a weak D match, TRBD2 (6 bases). The germline V and J ends were trimmed by 4 bases and 7 bases, with 17 bases remaining between them. Germline V gives CDR1 SGHTA, CDR2 FQGTGA. The length of the CDR3 is 15 residues. The CDR3 protein is CASSSQGGLANEQFF. The CDR3, as DNA: TGTGCCAGCAGCTCCCAGGGAGGTTTGGCGAATGAGCAGTTCTTC.

This clonotype was observed at least ten times. The V call is TRBV24-1, the J call TRBJ2-5, with 12 bases matching TRBD2. V lost 5 bases and J lost 4; bases outside the gene matches: 4. There are 15 residues in the CDR3. Germline V CDR1 and CDR2: KGHDR, SFDVKD. CDR3 sequence: CATSAGLAGPETQYF. CDR3 nucleotides: TGTGCCACCAGTGCCGGACTAGCGGGGCCAGAGACCCAGTACTTC.

Ten or more counts support this clonotype. V usage is TRBV11-3 and J usage is TRBJ1-3, with a possible D match to TRBD1 (6 bases). Germline CDR1 reads SGHNT; CDR2 reads YENEEA. The CDR3 consists of 15 residues. The V gene lost 5 bases and the J gene lost 0 bases, with 11 bases spanning the gap. This CDR3 reads CASSPGQTSGNTIYF. The CDR3 bases are TGTGCCAGCAGCCCAGGACAGACCTCTGGAAACACCATATATTTT.